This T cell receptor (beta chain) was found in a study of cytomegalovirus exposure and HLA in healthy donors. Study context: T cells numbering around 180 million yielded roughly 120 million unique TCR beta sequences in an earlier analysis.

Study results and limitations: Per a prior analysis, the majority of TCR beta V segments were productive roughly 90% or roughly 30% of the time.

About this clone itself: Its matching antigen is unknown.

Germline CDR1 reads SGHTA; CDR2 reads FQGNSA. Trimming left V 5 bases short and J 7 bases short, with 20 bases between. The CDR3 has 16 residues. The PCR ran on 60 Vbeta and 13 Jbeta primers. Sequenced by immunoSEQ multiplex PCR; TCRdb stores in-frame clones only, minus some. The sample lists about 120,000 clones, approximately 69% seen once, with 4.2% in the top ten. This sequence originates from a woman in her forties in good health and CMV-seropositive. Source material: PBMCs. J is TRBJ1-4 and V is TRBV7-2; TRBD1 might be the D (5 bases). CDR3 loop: CASSLLRGGAGEKLFF. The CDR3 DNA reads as TGTGCCAGCAGCCTCCTCCGGGGGGGAGCAGGTGAAAAACTGTTTTTT.